Listed here are 16 T cell receptor beta chains from one sample, sequenced in a study of CD8+ T cells in alopecia areata. cDNA serving as the sequencing template came from extracted, reverse transcribed RNA. Method: immunoSEQ multiplex PCR; TCRdb's copy keeps in-frame clones and lacks some. The sample carries roughly 99,000 clones, less than 90% recorded once. Treatment: oral pan-JAK inhibitor, 5-10 mg twice daily. The sequencing here drew on CD8+ T cells sorted from blood, taken at week 24, from a patient treated with tofacitinib. The receptors stem from a human donor with alopecia areata.

The V and J genes are TRBV4-1 and TRBJ2-7; perhaps TRBD1 as D (6 bases). Trimming stripped 0 bases from V and 5 bases from J, with 17 bases between. Germline CDR1 and CDR2: MGHRA and YSYEKL. This CDR3 has 16 residues. Here the CDR3 DNA reads TGCGCCAGCAGCCAAGAAACGTTGGTTGGGGGCCACGAGCAGTACTTC. Protein: CASSQETLVGGHEQYF.

As regards this clone: Mismatch with germline at one junction end may stem from a read error. The rearrangement joins TRBV5-1 to TRBJ2-3; D is possibly TRBD1 (6 bases). Germline loops: CDR1 SGHRS, CDR2 YFSETQ. CDR3 length: 12 amino acids. CDR3 coding DNA: TGCGCCAGCAGCTTCAACAGGGCCCAAGTGGATTTT. Encoded protein: CASSFNRAQVDF.

The rearrangement uses TRBV19 and TRBJ1-4; D unresolved. This CDR3 comprises 17 residues. CDR1 and CDR2 (germline): LNHDA, SQIVND (reference sequence). Trimming took off 1 base at V and 0 bases at J, with 12 bases between the two ends. CDR3 sequence: CASSIGLSPATNEKLFF. The DNA of the CDR3 is TGTGCCAGTAGTATAGGTCTTTCGCCAGCAACTAATGAAAAACTGTTTTTT.

V usage is TRBV19 and J usage is TRBJ2-2; TRBD2 matches 13 bases. V trimming: 6 bases; J trimming: 7 bases; junction bases outside the gene matches: 5. The length of the CDR3 is 15 residues. CDR1 is LNHDA, CDR2 SQIVND, per germline (reference sequence). The CDR3 sequence: CASSGTSGVVGELFF. Here the CDR3 DNA reads TGTGCCAGTAGCGGGACTAGCGGGGTGGTCGGGGAGCTGTTTTTT.

This chain uses TRBV6-6 with TRBJ2-7; 9 nucleotides agree with TRBD1. The germline V gene encodes CDR1 MNHNY and CDR2 SVGAGI (reference sequence). Trimming at V came to 5 bases and at J to 5 bases, leaving 4 bases not matched to a gene. CDR3 length: 13 residues. Written as DNA, the CDR3 is TGTGCCAGCAGTAGGACAGGGGTCCACGAGCAGTACTTC. Encoded protein: CASSRTGVHEQYF.

This chain connects TRBV7-2 to TRBJ2-5; 11 bases align to TRBD2. J was trimmed by 5 bases and V by 2 bases; bases with no gene match: 13. The V gene's germline CDR1 is SGHTA and CDR2 FQGNSA. This CDR3 region has 18 residues. For the CDR3, the DNA is TGTGCCAGCAGCTTATCCCCCCCGTCTAGCGGGGGGTTGGAGACCCAGTACTTC. This sequence encodes CASSLSPPSSGGLETQYF. Looking up the rest from reference TRBV7-2 and TRBJ2-5 gives the full variable domain: GAGVSQSPSNKVTEKGKDVELRCDPISGHTALYWYRQSLGQGLEFLIYFQGNSAPDKSGLPSDRFSAERTGGSVSTLTIQRTQQEDSAVYLCASSLSPPSSGGLETQYFGPGTRLLVL.

V usage is TRBV7-9 and J usage is TRBJ2-1; D is possibly TRBD2 (6 bases). The CDR3 spans 14 residues. The germline V and J ends were trimmed by 3 bases and 8 bases, with 14 bases remaining between them. Germline CDR1 SEHNR, CDR2 FQNEAQ (reference sequence). CDR3 sequence reads: CASSFESGGDEQFF. Written as DNA, the CDR3 is TGTGCCAGCAGCTTCGAATCCGGGGGAGATGAGCAGTTCTTC.

The CDR3 nucleotides are TGCAGCGTTGGACAGGGGGCGGGTAATGAGCAGTTCTTC. Its translation: CSVGQGAGNEQFF. This sequence joins TRBV29-1 and TRBJ2-1, with 10 bases that match TRBD1. This CDR3 is built from 13 residues. V gave up 4 bases and J gave up 7 bases; unmatched junction bases: 4. Looked up from germline, CDR1 is SQVTM and CDR2 is ANQGSEA.

The chain uses TRBV5-6 and TRBJ2-1; TRBD1 or TRBD2 may be the D gene (5 bases each). The CDR3 length is 15 residues. Trimming took off 7 bases at V and 6 bases at J, with 20 bases between the two ends. CDR1 SGHDT and CDR2 YYEEEE come from the germline V gene. The CDR3 DNA reads as TGTGCCAGCTTCTCGGAAGGGGCAGGGAGCAATGAGCAGTTCTTC. It codes for CASFSEGAGSNEQFF.

The rearrangement links TRBV7-8 to TRBJ2-1; 7 nucleotides align to TRBD2. The CDR3 is made up of 15 amino acids. Germline V CDR1 and CDR2: SGHVS, FQNEAQ. V lost 6 bases to trimming and J lost 5 bases; unmatched junction nucleotides: 10. CDR3 loop: CASSFPGTTNNEQFF. CDR3 nucleotide sequence: TGTGCCAGCAGTTTTCCCGGGACTACTAACAATGAGCAGTTCTTC.

A single count supports this clone. V usage is TRBV9 and J usage is TRBJ1-2; D is unclear. The V end lost 0 bases, the J end lost 5 bases, and 8 bases lay between the germline ends. Germline CDR1 reads SGDLS; CDR2 reads YYNGEE. The CDR3 runs to 13 residues. CDR3 protein: CASSVGREYGYTF. The CDR3 DNA is TGTGCCAGCAGCGTAGGGAGGGAGTATGGCTACACCTTC. Full variable domain (remainder filled in from reference TRBV9 and TRBJ1-2): DSGVTQTPKHLITATGQRVTLRCSPRSGDLSVYWYQQSLDQGLQFLIQYYNGEERAKGNILERFSAQQFPDLHSELNLSSLELGDSALYFCASSVGREYGYTFGSGTRLTVV.

The rearrangement links TRBV29-1 to TRBJ1-1; D unclear. The CDR3 sequence is 11 residues long. Per germline, CDR1 SQVTM and CDR2 ANQGSEA. V was cut by 6 bases and J by 7 bases, with 12 bases left in between. Here the CDR3 reads CSVLRGFEAFF. CDR3 in DNA: TGCAGCGTCCTGCGAGGGTTTGAAGCTTTCTTT.

This chain uses TRBV4-3 with TRBJ2-1, with D possibly matching TRBD2 (5 bases). Germline loops: CDR1 LGHNA, CDR2 YSLEER. V was pared by 4 bases and J by 4 bases, with 8 bases between. There are 13 residues in the CDR3. The CDR3, as DNA: TGCGCCAGCAGCCGCACTAGATACAATGAGCAGTTCTTC. This codes for CASSRTRYNEQFF.

V usage is TRBV7-6 and J usage is TRBJ2-5; TRBD2 matches 9 bases. Germline lookup yields CDR1 SGHVS and CDR2 FNYEAQ. The CDR3 is made up of 15 amino acids. V was clipped by 4 bases and J by 5 bases; unmatched bases: 8. The CDR3 sequence is CASSSSAGGTETQYF. For the CDR3, the DNA is TGTGCCAGCAGCTCTTCAGCGGGGGGTACCGAGACCCAGTACTTC.

This clone was seen only once. This chain uses TRBV7-9 with TRBJ1-4; 9 positions match TRBD1. Germline CDR1 is SEHNR and CDR2 is FQNEAQ (reference sequence). This CDR3 has 15 residues. Trimming cost V 5 bases and J 7 bases; bases outside gene matches: 8. The CDR3 nucleotides read TGTGCCAGCAGCGTTTCGGGACAGGGAGGTGAAAAACTGTTTTTT. Its protein is CASSVSGQGGEKLFF.

The V call is TRBV5-1, the J call TRBJ2-3; the D gene could be TRBD1 or TRBD2 (6 bases each). Trimming left V 0 bases short and J 2 bases short, with 13 bases between. The CDR3 spans 16 residues. Germline V gene lookup returns CDR1 SGHRS and CDR2 YFSETQ. CDR3 sequence (DNA): TGCGCCAGCAGCTTGGCCAGTGGGGGGCCCACAGATACGCAGTATTTT. Translated, it gives CASSLASGGPTDTQYF.